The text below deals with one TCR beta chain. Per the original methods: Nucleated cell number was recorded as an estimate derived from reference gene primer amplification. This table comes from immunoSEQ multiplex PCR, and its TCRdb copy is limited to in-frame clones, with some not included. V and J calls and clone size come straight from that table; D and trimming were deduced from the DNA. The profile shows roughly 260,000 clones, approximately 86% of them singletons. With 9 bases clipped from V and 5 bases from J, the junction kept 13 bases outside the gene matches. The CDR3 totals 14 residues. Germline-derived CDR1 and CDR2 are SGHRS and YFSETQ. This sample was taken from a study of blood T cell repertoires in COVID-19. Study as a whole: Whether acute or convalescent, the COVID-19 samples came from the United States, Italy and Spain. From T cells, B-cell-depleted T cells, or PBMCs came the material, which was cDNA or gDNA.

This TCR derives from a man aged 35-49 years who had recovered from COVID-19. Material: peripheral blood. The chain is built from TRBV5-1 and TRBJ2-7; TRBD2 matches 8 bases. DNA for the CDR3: TGCGCCACCACCTTGGCGGGAGGATCCCACGAGCAGTACTTC. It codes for CATTLAGGSHEQYF.